The rows below give T cell receptor beta chains drawn from one sample of a study of blood T cell repertoires in COVID-19. Clones were read by immunoSEQ multiplex PCR, and TCRdb kept only the in-frame ones, dropping some. The sample consists of 350,000 to 550,000 clones, about 89% of them appearing once. Sequenced sample: peripheral blood. These receptors all stem from a woman younger than 45 with acute or convalescent COVID-19. CDR3s include the opening cysteine and the closing phenylalanine or tryptophan. The D gene is left open where the match is weak. The size of a clone is reported for some rows only, either as once, few or many, or as a class for expanded clones.

DNA	CDR3	size	J	D	V
TGTGCCAGCAGCTTACAACAGGGACTAGCGGTTACAGATACGCAGTATTTT	CASSLQQGLAVTDTQYF	.	TRBJ2-3	TRBD2	TRBV7-9
TGTGCCATCAGTGAGTCTAGGGGAGAGCGGGGGGCTGGCCCTGAGCAGTTCTTC	CAISESRGERGAGPEQFF	.	TRBJ2-1	TRBD2	TRBV10-3
TGCAGCGCCGAACTAGCAGAGTACTACAATGAGCAGTTCTTC	CSAELAEYYNEQFF	.	TRBJ2-1	.	TRBV29-1
TGTGCCAGCAGTTACGCAGGGGTTAAGACCCAGTACTTC	CASSYAGVKTQYF	once	TRBJ2-5	.	TRBV6-2/TRBV6-3
TGTGCCAGCAGCCAGGCAGGGCAGGGGGAAGTCGGGGAGCTGTTTTTT	CASSQAGQGEVGELFF	.	TRBJ2-2	TRBD1	TRBV4-2
TGTGCCAGCAGCACAACTACAGGGAGTCAGCCCCAGCATTTT	CASSTTTGSQPQHF	.	TRBJ1-5	.	TRBV7-8
TGTGCCAGCAACAACAGAGGACAGGGGTACAATGAGCAGTTCTTC	CASNNRGQGYNEQFF	.	TRBJ2-1	TRBD1	TRBV14
TGTGCCAGCAGACGACAGGGAAGACAGCCCCAGCATTTT	CASRRQGRQPQHF	.	TRBJ1-5	TRBD1	TRBV28
TGTGCCAGCCGACCCGGACTGGGGAGGGGCAATTCCGATGAGCAGTTCTTC	CASRPGLGRGNSDEQFF	.	TRBJ2-1	TRBD2	TRBV5-8
TGTGCCAGCTCACCGGGACAGGGTCCCTACGAGCAGTACTTC	CASSPGQGPYEQYF	.	TRBJ2-7	TRBD1	TRBV18